The entry below describes one T cell receptor beta chain. Methods used by the authors: Estimation of nucleated cell counts was performed using reference gene primer amplification. Data came from immunoSEQ multiplex PCR; TCRdb stores just in-frame clones and leaves some out. V, J and clone size are taken as reported in that table, and D and trimming were inferred from the DNA itself. The sample holds 200,000 to 250,000 clones, about 85% seen once. The data were obtained in a study of blood T cell repertoires in COVID-19. For the study at large: Donors in the United States, Italy and Spain gave samples during acute or convalescent COVID-19. Sample material is recorded as cDNA or gDNA derived from T cells, B-cell-depleted T cells, or PBMCs.

Germline CDR1 is KGHSH and CDR2 is LQKENI. The CDR3 has 14 residues. J gave up 4 bases and V 4 bases, and 5 bases lay outside the gene matches. V and J are TRBV18 and TRBJ2-7; 9 bases are shared with TRBD2. The TCR comes from a woman in her sixties or seventies who had recovered from COVID-19. Sequencing was carried out using peripheral blood. The CDR3 nucleotides are TGTGCCAGCTCACAACCGGGACTAGCTTACGAGCAGTACTTC. Encoded protein: CASSQPGLAYEQYF.